This TCR beta chain comes out of a study of CD8 T cells in Susac syndrome. Germline values: CDR1 DFQATT, CDR2 SNEGSKA (reference sequence). This CDR3 has 14 amino acids. The V end was cut by 0 bases, the J end by 3 bases, with 11 bases between. RNA, at roughly 0.45 to 1 ug, was reverse transcribed with random hexamers. A single record per CDR3 protein comes from TCRdb applying MiXCR to the immunoSEQ multiplex PCR reads. Among hundreds of thousands of distinct CDR3 sequences listed, around 84% were seen once. The chain links TRBV20-1 to TRBJ1-2; no definite D call. The sample taken for sequencing was CD8+ T cells from PBMCs. The clonotype originates from a human donor with multiple sclerosis. The CDR3 DNA reads as TGCAGTGCTAGAGATGATCAGGACGACTATGGCTACACCTTC. It translates to CSARDDQDDYGYTF.